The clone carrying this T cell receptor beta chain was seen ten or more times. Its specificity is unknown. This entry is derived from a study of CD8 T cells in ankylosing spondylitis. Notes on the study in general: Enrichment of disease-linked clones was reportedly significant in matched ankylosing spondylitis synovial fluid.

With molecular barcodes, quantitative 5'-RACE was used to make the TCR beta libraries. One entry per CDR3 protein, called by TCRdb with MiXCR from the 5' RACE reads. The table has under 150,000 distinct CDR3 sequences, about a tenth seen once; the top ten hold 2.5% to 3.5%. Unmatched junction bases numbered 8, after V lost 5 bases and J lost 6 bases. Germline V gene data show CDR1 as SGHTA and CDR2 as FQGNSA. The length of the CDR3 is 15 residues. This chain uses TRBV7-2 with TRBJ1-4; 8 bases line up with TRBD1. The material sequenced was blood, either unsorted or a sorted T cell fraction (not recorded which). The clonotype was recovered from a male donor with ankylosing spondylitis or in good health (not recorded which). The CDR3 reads CASSRRSGGDEKLFF. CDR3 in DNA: TGTGCCAGCAGCCGGCGGTCAGGGGGCGATGAAAAACTGTTTTTT.